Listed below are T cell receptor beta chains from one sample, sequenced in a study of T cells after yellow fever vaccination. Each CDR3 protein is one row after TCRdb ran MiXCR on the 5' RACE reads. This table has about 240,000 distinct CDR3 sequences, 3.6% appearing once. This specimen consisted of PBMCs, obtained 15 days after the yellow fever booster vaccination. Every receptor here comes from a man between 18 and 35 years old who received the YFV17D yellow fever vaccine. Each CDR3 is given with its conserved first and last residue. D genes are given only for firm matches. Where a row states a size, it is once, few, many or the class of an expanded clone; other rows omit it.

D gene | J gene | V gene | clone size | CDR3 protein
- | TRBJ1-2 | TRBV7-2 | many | CASSLRGRYGYTF
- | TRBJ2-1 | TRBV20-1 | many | CSARPPGGSSYNEQFF
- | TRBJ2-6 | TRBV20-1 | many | CSARDLKALSSGANVLTF
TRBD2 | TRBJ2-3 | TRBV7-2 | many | CATKRLAGDKDTQYF
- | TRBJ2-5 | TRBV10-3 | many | CAISELQETQYF
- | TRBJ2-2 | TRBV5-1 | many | CASSSISSGHSTGELFF
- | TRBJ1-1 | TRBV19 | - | CASNQGLTEAFF
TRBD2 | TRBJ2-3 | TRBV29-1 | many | CSVTSGSSSTDTQYF
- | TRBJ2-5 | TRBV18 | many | CASSPSYLEETQYF
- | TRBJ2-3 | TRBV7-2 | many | CASSLQVVGSTDTQYF
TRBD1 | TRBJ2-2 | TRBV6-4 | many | CASSDSTEQGAAGELFF
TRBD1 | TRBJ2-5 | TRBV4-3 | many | CASSQETRDRGVETQYF
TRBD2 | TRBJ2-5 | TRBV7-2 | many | CASGRGGQETQYF
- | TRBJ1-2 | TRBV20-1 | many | CSASRGDYGYTF
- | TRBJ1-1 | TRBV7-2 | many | CASTQQVNTEAFF
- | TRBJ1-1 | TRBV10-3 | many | CAIKPGVDTEAFF
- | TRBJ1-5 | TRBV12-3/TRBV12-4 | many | CASSGGQRNQPQHF
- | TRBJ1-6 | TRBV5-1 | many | CASSTRDFYNSPLHF
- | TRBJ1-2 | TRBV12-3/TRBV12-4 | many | CASSLRGEDPYGYTF
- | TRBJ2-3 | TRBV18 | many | CASSPGGRDTQYF
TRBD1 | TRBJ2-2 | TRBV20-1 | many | CSARDPGQGAGELFF
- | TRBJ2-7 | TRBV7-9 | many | CASSPGAGYGFGEQYF
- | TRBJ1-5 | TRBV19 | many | CASTSDRINQPQHF
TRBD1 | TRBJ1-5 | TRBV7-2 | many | CASSYDRENQPQHF
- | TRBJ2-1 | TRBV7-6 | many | CASSFKTLNNEQFF
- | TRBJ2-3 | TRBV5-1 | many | CASSLQHSADTQYF
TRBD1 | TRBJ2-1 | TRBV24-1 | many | CATITGTGIENEQFF
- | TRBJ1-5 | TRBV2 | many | CASSGAYQPQHF
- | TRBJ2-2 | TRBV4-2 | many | CASSQDRVGGFGELFF
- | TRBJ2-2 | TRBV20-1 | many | CSAPEVTGELFF
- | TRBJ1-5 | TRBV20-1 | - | CSAPLGGASDQPQHF
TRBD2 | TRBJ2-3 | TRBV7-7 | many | CASSQGLAGEIGTQYF
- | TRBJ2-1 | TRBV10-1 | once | CASSATRGAHNEQFF
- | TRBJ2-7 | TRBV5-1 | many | CASSLEGLSPYEQYF
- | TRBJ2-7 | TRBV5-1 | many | CASSLWPGEDEQYF
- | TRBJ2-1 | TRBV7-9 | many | CASSPQGGGLNEQFF
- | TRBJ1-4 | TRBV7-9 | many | CASSSPTSHGEKLFF
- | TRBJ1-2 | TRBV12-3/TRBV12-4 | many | CASRRTVLGVYGYTF
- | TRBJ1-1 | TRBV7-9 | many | CASSNDGNTEAFF
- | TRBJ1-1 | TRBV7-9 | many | CASSLGEMNTEAFF
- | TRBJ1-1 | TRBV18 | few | CASSPGENTEAFF